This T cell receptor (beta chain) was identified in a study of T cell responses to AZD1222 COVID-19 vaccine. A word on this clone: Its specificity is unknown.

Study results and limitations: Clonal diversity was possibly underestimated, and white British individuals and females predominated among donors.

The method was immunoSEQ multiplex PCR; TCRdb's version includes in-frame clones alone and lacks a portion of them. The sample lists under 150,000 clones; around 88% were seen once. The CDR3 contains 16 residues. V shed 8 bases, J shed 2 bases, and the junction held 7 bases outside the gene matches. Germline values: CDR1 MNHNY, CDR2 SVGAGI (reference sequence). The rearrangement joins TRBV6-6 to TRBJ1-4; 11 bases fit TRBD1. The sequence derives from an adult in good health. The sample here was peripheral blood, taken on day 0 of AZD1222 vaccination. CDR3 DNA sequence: TGTGCCAGCCGGGGGGACAGGGGGGGCACTAATGAAAAACTGTTTTTT. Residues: CASRGDRGGTNEKLFF.